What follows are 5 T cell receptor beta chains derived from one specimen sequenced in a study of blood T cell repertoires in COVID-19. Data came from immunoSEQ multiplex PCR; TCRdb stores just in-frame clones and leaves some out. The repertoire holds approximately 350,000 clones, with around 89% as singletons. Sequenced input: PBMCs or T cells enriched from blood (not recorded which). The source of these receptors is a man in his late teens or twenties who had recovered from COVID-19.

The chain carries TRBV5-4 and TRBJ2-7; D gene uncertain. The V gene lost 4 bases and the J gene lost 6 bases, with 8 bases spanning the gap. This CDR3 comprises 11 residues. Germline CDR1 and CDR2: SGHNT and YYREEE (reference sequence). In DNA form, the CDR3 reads TGTGCCAGCAGCACTGGTCCCGAGCAGTACTTC. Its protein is CASSTGPEQYF. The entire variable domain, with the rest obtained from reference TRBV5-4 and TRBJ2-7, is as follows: ETGVTQSPTHLIKTRGQQVTLRCSSQSGHNTVSWYQQALGQGPQFIFQYYREEENGRGNFPPRFSGLQFPNYSSELNVNALELDDSALYLCASSTGPEQYFGPGTRLTVT.

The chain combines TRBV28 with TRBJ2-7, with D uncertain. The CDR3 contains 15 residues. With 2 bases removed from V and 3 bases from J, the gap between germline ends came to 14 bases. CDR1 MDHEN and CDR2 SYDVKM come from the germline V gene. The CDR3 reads CASSLRYQASYEQYF. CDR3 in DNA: TGTGCCAGCAGTTTAAGGTATCAGGCGAGCTACGAGCAGTACTTC.

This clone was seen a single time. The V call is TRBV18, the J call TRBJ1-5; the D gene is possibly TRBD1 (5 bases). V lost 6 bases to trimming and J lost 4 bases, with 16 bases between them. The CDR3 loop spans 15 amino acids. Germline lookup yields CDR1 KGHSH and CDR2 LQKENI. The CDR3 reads CASSPGSGMNQPQHF. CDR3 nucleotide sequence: TGTGCCAGCTCCCCTGGTTCAGGGATGAATCAGCCCCAGCATTTT.

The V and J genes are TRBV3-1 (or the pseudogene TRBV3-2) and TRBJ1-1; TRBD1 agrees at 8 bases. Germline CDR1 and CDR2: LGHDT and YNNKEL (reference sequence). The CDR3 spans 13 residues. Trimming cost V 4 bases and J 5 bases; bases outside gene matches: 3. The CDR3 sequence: CASSPDRATEAFF. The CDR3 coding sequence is TGTGCCAGCAGCCCGGACAGGGCTACTGAAGCTTTCTTT.

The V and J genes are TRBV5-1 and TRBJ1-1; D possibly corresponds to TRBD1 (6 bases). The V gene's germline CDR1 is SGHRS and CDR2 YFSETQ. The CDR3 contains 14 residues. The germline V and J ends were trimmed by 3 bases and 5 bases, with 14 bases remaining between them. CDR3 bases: TGCGCCAGCAGCTCCCGGACAGAGTGGACTGAAGCTTTCTTT. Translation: CASSSRTEWTEAFF.